Only a few counts were recorded for the clone carrying this TCR beta chain. This specimen belongs to a study of blood T cells in healthy people across ages. Trimming shortened V by 3 bases and J by 2 bases, and 11 bases separated the two germline ends. The germline V gene has CDR1 SGHTA and CDR2 FQGNSA. The CDR3 totals 14 residues. Together with a sample-barcoded 5' primer, a J-beta primer mix was included in a second PCR lasting about 7 to 12 cycles. Each CDR3 protein is one row after TCRdb ran MiXCR on the 5' RACE reads. The data contain some 760,000 distinct CDR3 sequences, more than 20% of them singletons. A further study also used this sample, focusing on T cells of mothers and their children. In that study: Samples came from a few healthy Caucasian mothers and their six children. The effect of thymic selection on TCR recombination output is similar between related and unrelated pairs.

This chain uses TRBV7-2 with TRBJ2-7; no reliable D call. This receptor was obtained from a boy younger than 18 in good health. Sequenced sample: blood. CDR3 protein: CASSLPVLTYEQYF. In DNA, the CDR3 is TGTGCCAGCAGCTTGCCAGTGCTGACCTACGAGCAGTACTTC.